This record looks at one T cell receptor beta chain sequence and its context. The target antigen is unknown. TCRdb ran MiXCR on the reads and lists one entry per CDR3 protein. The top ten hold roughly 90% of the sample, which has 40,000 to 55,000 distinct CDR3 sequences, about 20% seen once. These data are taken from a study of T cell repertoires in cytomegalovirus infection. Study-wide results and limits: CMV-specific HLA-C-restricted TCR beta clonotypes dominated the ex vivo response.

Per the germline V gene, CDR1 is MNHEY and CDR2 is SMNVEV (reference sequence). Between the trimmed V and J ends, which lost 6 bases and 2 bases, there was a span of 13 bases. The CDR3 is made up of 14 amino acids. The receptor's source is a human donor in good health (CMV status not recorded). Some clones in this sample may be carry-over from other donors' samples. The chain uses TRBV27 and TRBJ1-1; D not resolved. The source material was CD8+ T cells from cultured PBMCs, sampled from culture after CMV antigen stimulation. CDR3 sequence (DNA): TGTGCCAGCAGCTTTGGGGTCGGCAACACTGAAGCTTTCTTT. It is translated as CASSFGVGNTEAFF.